The 15 T cell receptor beta chains given below trace back to one sample, sequenced in a study of CD8+CD57+ T cells in acquired aplastic anemia. The authors sequenced patients whose flow cytometry had shown CD8+CD57+ cell expansion. Profiling of TCR beta VDJ combinations and CDR3 sequences used genomic DNA as template. Via MiXCR, TCRdb re-called the reads, giving one row per CDR3 protein. The data show about 200,000 distinct CDR3 sequences, roughly 60% seen once. Material: sorted CD4+, CD8+, or CD8+CD57+ T cells (not recorded which) from PBMCs. These receptors were collected from a human donor with aplastic anemia.

CDR3 DNA sequence: TGTGCCAGTAGTCCCAGTACAGGGGTCAACTATGGCTACACCTTC. Its translation is CASSPSTGVNYGYTF. The chain carries TRBV19 and TRBJ1-2; 7 bases align to TRBD1. Germline values: CDR1 LNHDA, CDR2 SQIVND (reference sequence). The CDR3 totals 15 residues. Trimming removed 5 bases from V and 2 bases from J; junction bases left unmatched: 8.

This chain connects TRBV19 to TRBJ2-1; 7 nucleotides line up with TRBD1. This CDR3 spans 15 amino acids. Germline CDR1 LNHDA, CDR2 SQIVND (reference sequence). J was trimmed by 2 bases and V by 3 bases; bases with no gene match: 4. Written as DNA, the CDR3 is TGTGCCAGTAGTATCCGACAGGGTCCCTACAATGAGCAGTTCTTC. Its protein product is CASSIRQGPYNEQFF. The whole variable domain, remainder taken from reference TRBV19 and TRBJ2-1, is DGGITQSPKYLFRKEGQNVTLSCEQNLNHDAMYWYRQDPGQGLRLIYYSQIVNDFQKGDIAEGYSVSREKKESFPLTVTSAQKNPTAFYLCASSIRQGPYNEQFFGPGTRLTVL.

This chain connects TRBV7-9 to TRBJ2-3, with 7 bases fitting TRBD2. The CDR3 runs 13 residues. Unmatched junction bases numbered 3, after V lost 3 bases and J lost 6 bases. CDR1 and CDR2 from the germline V gene are SEHNR and FQNEAQ (reference sequence). DNA for the CDR3: TGTGCCAGCAGCTTGCAAGCGGGGGATACGCAGTATTTT. Encoded protein: CASSLQAGDTQYF.

The chain combines TRBV20-1 with TRBJ2-7; 13 bases agree with TRBD2. The CDR3 spans 14 residues. Germline V gives CDR1 DFQATT, CDR2 SNEGSKA (reference sequence). V lost 8 bases and J lost 2; bases outside the gene matches: 6. The chain's CDR3 is CSIGTSGAPYEQYF. The DNA of the CDR3 is TGCAGTATAGGGACTAGCGGGGCACCCTACGAGCAGTACTTC.

V usage is TRBV9 and J usage is TRBJ2-1, with 9 bases fitting TRBD2. CDR3 size: 16 residues. From germline, CDR1 is SGDLS and CDR2 YYNGEE. V was clipped by 5 bases and J by 7 bases; unmatched bases: 13. CDR3 in DNA: TGTGCCAGCAGTGCTAGTCGGCTAGCGGGAAGTAATGAGCAGTTCTTC. Its translation is CASSASRLAGSNEQFF.

The V and J genes are TRBV12-3 or TRBV12-4 and TRBJ2-7, with 9 nucleotides matching TRBD1. This CDR3 is 18 amino acids long. Trimming cost V 5 bases and J 2 bases; bases outside gene matches: 16. Here the CDR3 reads CASSASSPSGQGTYEQYF. CDR3 nucleotide sequence: TGTGCCAGCAGTGCTTCAAGTCCCTCGGGACAGGGCACCTACGAGCAGTACTTC.

V is TRBV14 and J is TRBJ2-7; a weak D match, TRBD2 (5 bases). Deletions cut 8 bases from V and 5 bases from J, with 19 bases between. This CDR3 is built from 14 residues. Germline V lookup: CDR1 SGHDN, CDR2 FVKESK. The CDR3 DNA follows: TGTGCCAGCTCCCTCGGGCAGAGGGTCCACGAGCAGTACTTC. It yields the protein CASSLGQRVHEQYF.

V gene TRBV20-1 combines with J gene TRBJ2-7, with D unresolved. The germline CDR1 and CDR2 sequences are DFQATT and SNEGSKA (reference sequence). V dropped 5 bases and J dropped 2 bases, with 10 bases sitting between them. The CDR3 length is 12 residues. As DNA, the CDR3 is TGCAGTGCTGCCAGTGAAACCTACGAGCAGTACTTC. It specifies CSAASETYEQYF.

This clonotype was recorded many times. The chain joins TRBV7-9 to TRBJ2-7; D unresolved. The CDR3 extends over 13 amino acids. Trimming left V 3 bases short and J 6 bases short, with 12 bases between. The germline V gene has CDR1 SEHNR and CDR2 FQNEAQ (reference sequence). The CDR3 DNA reads TGTGCCAGCAGCTTCTCCGCTTTGGGCGAGCAGTACTTC. Translated, it gives CASSFSALGEQYF.

This clonotype came up a few times. CDR3 region: CSASRRDPNQPQHF. CDR3 in DNA: TGCAGTGCTAGTCGTAGGGACCCAAATCAGCCCCAGCATTTT. V and J are TRBV20-1 and TRBJ1-5; possibly TRBD1 for D (5 bases). V dropped 3 bases and J dropped 4 bases, with 13 bases sitting between them. The germline V gene has CDR1 DFQATT and CDR2 SNEGSKA (reference sequence). CDR3 length equals 14 residues.

This chain joins TRBV29-1 and TRBJ2-5; D unclear. CDR3 length: 12 residues. The V and J ends lost 1 base and 4 bases respectively, with 7 bases between them. Germline-derived CDR1 and CDR2 are SQVTM and ANQGSEA. CDR3 bases: TGCAGCGTTGAAGGGTGGGGAGAGACCCAGTACTTC. Translated: CSVEGWGETQYF.

The rearrangement links TRBV24-1 to TRBJ2-3; TRBD2 is a possible D gene (6 bases). The CDR3 loop spans 12 amino acids. V was clipped by 10 bases and J by 3 bases, with 10 bases between them. Germline V gives CDR1 KGHDR, CDR2 SFDVKD. CDR3 nucleotides: TGTGCCACGGGGGGACCTACAGATACGCAGTATTTT. Its translation is CATGGPTDTQYF.

The chain combines TRBV5-6 with TRBJ1-1; 9 bases fit TRBD1. CDR1 is SGHDT, CDR2 YYEEEE, per germline. J lost 3 bases, V lost 4 bases, and 4 bases had no gene match. This CDR3 region has 14 residues. The CDR3 bases are TGTGCCAGCAGCACGGACAGGGGAGACACTGAAGCTTTCTTT. It translates to CASSTDRGDTEAFF. Variable domain in full (rest from reference TRBV5-6 and TRBJ1-1): DAGVTQSPTHLIKTRGQQVTLRCSPKSGHDTVSWYQQALGQGPQFIFQYYEEEERQRGNFPDRFSGHQFPNYSSELNVNALLLGDSALYLCASSTDRGDTEAFFGQGTRLTVV.

This sequence joins TRBV9 and TRBJ2-1; D may match TRBD1 or TRBD2 (5 bases each). Germline V gives CDR1 SGDLS, CDR2 YYNGEE. The CDR3 length is 15 residues. V was pared by 0 bases and J by 6 bases, with 13 bases between. The CDR3 sequence is CASSVGTLGANEQFF. The DNA for the CDR3 is TGTGCCAGCAGCGTAGGGACACTCGGGGCCAATGAGCAGTTCTTC.

V gene TRBV9 combines with J gene TRBJ2-7, with TRBD1 matching over 12 bases. With 4 bases clipped from V and 4 bases from J, the junction kept 6 bases outside the gene matches. Per the germline V gene, CDR1 is SGDLS and CDR2 is YYNGEE. The CDR3 loop spans 15 amino acids. CDR3 DNA: TGTGCCAGCAGCTCCCAGGGACAGGGGGCTTACGAGCAGTACTTC. It specifies CASSSQGQGAYEQYF. The variable domain in full, completed from reference TRBV9 and TRBJ2-7, reads DSGVTQTPKHLITATGQRVTLRCSPRSGDLSVYWYQQSLDQGLQFLIQYYNGEERAKGNILERFSAQQFPDLHSELNLSSLELGDSALYFCASSSQGQGAYEQYFGPGTRLTVT.